This is a list of T cell receptor beta chains from one sample in a study of blood T cell repertoires in COVID-19. Sequencing was performed with immunoSEQ multiplex PCR; in TCRdb, only in-frame clones are kept and a portion is missing. The sample records 15,000 to 20,000 clones, approximately 90% being singletons. The sample comprised peripheral blood. All receptors come from a human donor in a cohort sampled during active COVID-19. Each CDR3 is given with its conserved first and last residue. The D gene is left open where the match is weak. Only part of the rows carry a size: once, few, many, or a class if the clone is expanded.

clone_size | d_call | j_call | v_call | cdr3_length | cdr3_nt | cdr3_aa
NA | NA | TRBJ1-3 | TRBV3-1/TRBV3-2 | 14 | TGTGCCAGCAGCCAAGGGAGGGTTGGAAACACCATATATTTT | CASSQGRVGNTIYF
NA | NA | TRBJ1-1 | TRBV30 | 11 | TGTGCCTGGAGCGGGAGGGGGGGAGCTTTCTTT | CAWSGRGGAFF
NA | TRBD1 | TRBJ1-4 | TRBV4-3 | 16 | TGCGCCAGCAGCCAAGGGAAGGGACAGTCCGTTGAAAAACTGTTTTTT | CASSQGKGQSVEKLFF
NA | TRBD2 | TRBJ2-4 | TRBV9 | 19 | TGTGCCAGCAGCGTAGCGGGACTAGCCGACGGTGCGGCCAAAAACATTCAGTACTTC | CASSVAGLADGAAKNIQYF
NA | TRBD2 | TRBJ2-3 | TRBV19 | 17 | TGTGCCAGTAGTATCGCACTAGCGGGGGGCCGCACAGATACGCAGTATTTT | CASSIALAGGRTDTQYF
medium-sized | TRBD1 | TRBJ1-4 | TRBV6-6 | 17 | TGTGCCAGCAGACGACAGGGGGCGAAGGCAACTAATGAAAAACTGTTTTTT | CASRRQGAKATNEKLFF
NA | TRBD2 | TRBJ2-5 | TRBV11-2 | 13 | TGTGCCAGTAGGGGCGGGGGGTCGGAGACCCAGTACTTC | CASRGGGSETQYF
NA | NA | TRBJ1-2 | TRBV21-1 | 8 | TGTGGGGCAGTTGGCTACACCTTC | CGAVGYTF
NA | NA | TRBJ1-2 | TRBV15 | 14 | TGTGCCACCAGCAGAGAACAGGGCTACTATGGCTACACCTTC | CATSREQGYYGYTF
NA | TRBD1 | TRBJ1-6 | TRBV6-4 | 17 | TGTGCCAGCACGGCCGGGACAGAAAGCTCCTATAATTCACCCCTCCACTTT | CASTAGTESSYNSPLHF
NA | NA | TRBJ2-3 | TRBV9 | 14 | TGTGCCAGCAACTGGGCCGCAGACACAGATACGCAGTATTTT | CASNWAADTDTQYF
NA | NA | TRBJ1-4 | TRBV9 | 14 | TGTGCCAGCAGCGTCACAGGAGTTAATGAAAAACTGTTTTTT | CASSVTGVNEKLFF
NA | TRBD2 | TRBJ2-5 | TRBV29-1 | 14 | TGCAGCGTTCGGACTAGCGGGGGGGGAGAGACCCAGTACTTC | CSVRTSGGGETQYF
NA | TRBD2 | TRBJ2-5 | TRBV29-1 | 16 | TGCAGCGTCCGTGGGTGGGCGGGGGGCCACCAAGAGACCCAGTACTTC | CSVRGWAGGHQETQYF
NA | TRBD2 | TRBJ2-5 | TRBV18 | 13 | TGTGCCAGCTCTCCGGGAGGATTAGAGACCCAGTACTTC | CASSPGGLETQYF
NA | TRBD2 | TRBJ2-3 | TRBV30 | 15 | TGTGCCTGGAGTCCGGGACTAGCGGGGGTTGAGACGCAGTATTTT | CAWSPGLAGVETQYF
NA | TRBD2 | TRBJ2-5 | TRBV7-8 | 17 | TGTGCCAGCAGCCGAGGCAGCGGGGGGGGCTTCCAAGAGACCCAGTACTTC | CASSRGSGGGFQETQYF
few | NA | TRBJ2-1 | TRBV5-8 | 12 | TGTGCCAGCAGCCCGAGCCCCCCTAGGAAGTTCTTC | CASSPSPPRKFF
NA | NA | TRBJ2-7 | TRBV21-1 | 18 | TGTGCCAGCAGCAAAGCAATTCCTTTCATTGGGACAGGGAGAGAATTGTACTTC | CASSKAIPFIGTGRELYF
NA | NA | TRBJ2-7 | TRBV18 | 14 | TGTGCCAGCTCCCTGGAGGTCGAGGCCGACGAGCAGTACTTC | CASSLEVEADEQYF
few | NA | TRBJ2-3 | TRBV11-2 | 15 | TGTGCCAGCACTCCCCAGGGAAGGGGCGCAGATACGCAGTATTTT | CASTPQGRGADTQYF
NA | NA | TRBJ2-2 | TRBV24-1 | 14 | TGTGCCACCAGTGGACAGCCTAACACCGGGGAGCTGTTTTTT | CATSGQPNTGELFF
once | TRBD1 | TRBJ2-7 | TRBV7-9 | 18 | TGTGCCAGCAGCCTTTCCGGGACAGGGGGCCGCGGCTCCTACGAGCAGTACTTC | CASSLSGTGGRGSYEQYF
once | NA | TRBJ1-4 | TRBV7-9 | 15 | TGTGCCAGCAGCCTCCGGGAAAAGCAAAATGAAAAACTGTTTTTT | CASSLREKQNEKLFF
NA | NA | TRBJ2-7 | TRBV10-3 | 13 | TGTGCCATCAGGGGCCTGAGCTCCTACGAGCAGTACTTC | CAIRGLSSYEQYF
NA | NA | TRBJ2-2 | TRBV29-1 | 11 | TGCAGCGTTGACCGTCGGGGGGAGCTGTTTTTT | CSVDRRGELFF
NA | TRBD1 | TRBJ2-2 | TRBV7-6 | 15 | TGTGCCAGCAGCTTACAGGGGGCGAACACCGGGGAGCTGTTTTTT | CASSLQGANTGELFF
few | NA | TRBJ2-2 | TRBV18 | 15 | TGTGCCAGCTCTCTAAGGACAGCGAACACCGGGGAGCTGTTTTTT | CASSLRTANTGELFF
NA | NA | TRBJ1-1 | TRBV12-3/TRBV12-4 | 13 | TGTGCCAGCAGTTTCTTTCAGCAGGGGCAGGCTTTCTTT | CASSFFQQGQAFF
NA | NA | TRBJ2-5 | TRBV14 | 13 | TGTGCCAGCAGCCAAAATAGCCAGGAGACCCAGTACTTC | CASSQNSQETQYF
NA | NA | TRBJ2-3 | TRBV25-1 | 15 | TGTGCCAGCAGCTCATCAGACAAACGCACAGATACGCAGTATTTT | CASSSSDKRTDTQYF
NA | NA | TRBJ1-2 | TRBV10-2 | 15 | TGCGCCAGCAGTGAAAGCAGTCTAGGGGGTTATGGCTACACCTTC | CASSESSLGGYGYTF
NA | NA | TRBJ1-2 | TRBV2 | 16 | TGTGCCAGCAGTGATAGATGGGGCGCAGGCCTTAAGGGCTACACCTTC | CASSDRWGAGLKGYTF
NA | TRBD1 | TRBJ2-7 | TRBV30 | 15 | TGTGCCTGGAGTGCCCCCGGGCCAGGGGGCTACGAGCAGTACTTC | CAWSAPGPGGYEQYF
once | TRBD2 | TRBJ2-7 | TRBV7-2 | 15 | TGTGCCAGCAGCTTAGCGCGGGAGATTTCCTACGAGCAGTACTTC | CASSLAREISYEQYF
NA | NA | TRBJ2-5 | TRBV7-2 | 15 | TGTGCCAGCAGCCCTGCCGGGACTTCACAAGAGACCCAGTACTTC | CASSPAGTSQETQYF
NA | TRBD1 | TRBJ2-7 | TRBV3-1/TRBV3-2 | 14 | TGTGCCAGCAGCGCCGGGACAGGGGCCAACGAGCAGTACTTC | CASSAGTGANEQYF
NA | TRBD1 | TRBJ2-3 | TRBV5-1 | 15 | TGCGCCAGCAGCTTGAGGCAGGGGGCTAGAGATACGCAGTATTTT | CASSLRQGARDTQYF
NA | TRBD1 | TRBJ1-1 | TRBV7-9 | 15 | TGTGCCAGCAGCCGGATCGGACAGGGTAACACTGAAGCTTTCTTT | CASSRIGQGNTEAFF
NA | NA | TRBJ1-4 | TRBV6-6 | 15 | TGTGCCAGCAGTCCCCGAAAGGGAGATAATGAAAAACTGTTTTTT | CASSPRKGDNEKLFF
NA | TRBD1 | TRBJ2-7 | TRBV7-9 | 16 | TGTGCCAGCAGCATGGGACAGGGGGCGAATTTCTACGAGCAGTACTTC | CASSMGQGANFYEQYF
NA | NA | TRBJ1-3 | TRBV7-2 | 13 | TGTGCCAGCAACCTCGCTTTTCGGGACACCATATATTTT | CASNLAFRDTIYF
NA | NA | TRBJ1-6 | TRBV12-3/TRBV12-4 | 13 | TGTGCCAGCAGCTCCCGACATGATTCACCCCTCCACTTT | CASSSRHDSPLHF
NA | TRBD1 | TRBJ1-1 | TRBV5-1 | 18 | TGCGCCAGCAGCTGGTTGACAGGGGGTGGGTCTGTGAACACTGAAGCTTTCTTT | CASSWLTGGGSVNTEAFF
few | TRBD2 | TRBJ2-7 | TRBV6-2/TRBV6-3 | 17 | TGTGCCAGCAGCTCGTATCCCGGGACTAGCGGGACCTACGAGCAGTACTTC | CASSSYPGTSGTYEQYF
NA | NA | TRBJ1-1 | TRBV7-9 | 15 | TGTGCCAGCAACGTTATACAGGGTAGAGTCCCTGAAGCTTTCTTT | CASNVIQGRVPEAFF
NA | TRBD1 | TRBJ2-1 | TRBV24-1 | 14 | TGTGCCACCAGTGAAGGGGGACAGATCAATGAGCAGTTCTTC | CATSEGGQINEQFF
NA | TRBD1 | TRBJ2-3 | TRBV4-3 | 17 | TGCGCCAGCAGCCAAGATATAGACAGGGGGCGGTTGGATACGCAGTATTTT | CASSQDIDRGRLDTQYF
NA | TRBD1 | TRBJ1-3 | TRBV18 | 19 | TGTGCCAGCTCATTTACCGGGACAGGGGGCCTAAACTCTGGAAACACCATATATTTT | CASSFTGTGGLNSGNTIYF
NA | NA | TRBJ2-5 | TRBV4-1 | 15 | TGCGCCAGCAGCCCTGGATCGGGGGTGCCTGAGACCCAGTACTTC | CASSPGSGVPETQYF
NA | NA | TRBJ1-2 | TRBV3-1/TRBV3-2 | 14 | TGTGCCAGCAGCCAAGAGTGGACAGAGGGTGGCTACACCTTC | CASSQEWTEGGYTF
NA | NA | TRBJ2-7 | TRBV18 | 15 | TGTGCCAGCTCACCATCACGACAGTACTCCTACGAGCAGTACTTC | CASSPSRQYSYEQYF